This T cell receptor (beta chain) was identified in a study of spatial heterogeneity in lung cancer. Study context: Beta-chain sequences consistently outnumbered alpha-chain sequences in detection. The average appearance count of each unique TCR and UMI combination in raw reads was more than 9.5.

At least ten counts were recorded for this clonotype. Its cognate antigen is unknown. TCRdb re-called the 5' RACE reads through MiXCR, storing one row per CDR3 protein. The table lists over 50,000 distinct CDR3 sequences, under 7.5% of them singletons. Time point noted: sample taken at primary tumor resection. The study sequenced unsorted whole RNA from tumor, nontumor lung or frozen PBMC. General study findings and limits: Resection saw ubiquitous expanded tumor TCRs appear in blood more than follow-up did.

The specimen comprised PBMCs, sampled at surgery. The clonotype comes from a female donor with early-stage non-small cell lung cancer.

The CDR3 DNA reads TGTGCCACCAGCAGAGATCAAGATACGCAGTATTTT. As protein: CATSRDQDTQYF. The chain uses TRBV15 and TRBJ2-3, with D unclear. The CDR3 spans 12 residues. The germline V and J ends were trimmed by 0 bases and 5 bases, with 3 bases remaining between them. The V gene's germline CDR1 is LNHNV and CDR2 YYDKDF (reference sequence).